A single TCR beta chain is shown here with its context. Profiling relied on immunoSEQ multiplex PCR, and the TCRdb table lists in-frame clones only, not all of them. Altogether 150,000 to 200,000 clones are present, about 91% being singletons, with the ten largest covering 4.9%. V lost 2 bases, J lost 1 base, and 2 bases stayed unmatched. In germline, CDR1 is SEHNR, CDR2 FQNEAQ (reference sequence). The CDR3 is made up of 17 amino acids. This sample was included in a study of control samples from healthy donors and cancer patients. The rearrangement links TRBV7-9 to TRBJ2-2, with 12 positions matching TRBD2. This TCR derives from a woman aged 30 to 39 in good health. The source material was blood. The CDR3 sequence: CASSLPSGRGNTGELFF. Here the CDR3 DNA reads TGTGCCAGCAGCTTACCTAGCGGGAGGGGGAACACCGGGGAGCTGTTTTTT.